This T cell receptor (beta chain) was profiled in a study of cytomegalovirus exposure and HLA in healthy donors. Overall study findings and caveats: Among CMV-associated TCR beta chains, most appeared HLA-restricted in a later analysis. Prediction of most subjects' HLA-A and HLA-B alleles by TCR beta sequences was reportedly accurate.

13 Jbeta primers and 60 Vbeta primers were used for the PCR. The assay was immunoSEQ multiplex PCR, and TCRdb's table has in-frame clones only and misses some. Of approximately 200,000 clones in the sample, 70% to 90% were seen once. The germline CDR1 and CDR2 sequences are MNHEY and SMNVEV (reference sequence). Trimming took 6 bases from V and 2 from J; bases not matched to a gene: 10. CDR3 length: 15 amino acids. As concerns this clone: Its antigen is still unknown.

The receptor comes from a human donor in good health. The chain couples TRBV27 to TRBJ2-7; 7 bases match TRBD2. What was sequenced was PBMCs. The CDR3 nucleotides are TGTGCCAGCAGCCGCCGACTGGCGGGGGCCTACGAGCAGTACTTC. Protein product: CASSRRLAGAYEQYF.